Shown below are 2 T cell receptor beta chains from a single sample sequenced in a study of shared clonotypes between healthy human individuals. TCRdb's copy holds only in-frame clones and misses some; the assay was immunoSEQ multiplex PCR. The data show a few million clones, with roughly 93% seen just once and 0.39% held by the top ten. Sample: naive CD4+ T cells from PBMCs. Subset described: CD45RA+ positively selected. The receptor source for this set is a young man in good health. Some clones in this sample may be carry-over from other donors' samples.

In DNA form, the CDR3 reads TGTGCCAGCAGCCCTCTAGCGGGAAGAGAGACCCAGTACTTC. It encodes CASSPLAGRETQYF. V is TRBV28 and J is TRBJ2-5; 9 bases fit TRBD2. The CDR3 is 14 amino acids. Germline assignment: CDR1 MDHEN and CDR2 SYDVKM. Trimming cost V 6 bases and J 4 bases; bases outside gene matches: 6.

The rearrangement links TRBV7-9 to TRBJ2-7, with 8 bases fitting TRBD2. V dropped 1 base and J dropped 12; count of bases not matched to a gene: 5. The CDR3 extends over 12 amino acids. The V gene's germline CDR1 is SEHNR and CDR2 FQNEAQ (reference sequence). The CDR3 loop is CASSLDSGGGYF. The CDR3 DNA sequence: TGTGCCAGCAGCTTAGATTCGGGAGGGGGGTACTTC.